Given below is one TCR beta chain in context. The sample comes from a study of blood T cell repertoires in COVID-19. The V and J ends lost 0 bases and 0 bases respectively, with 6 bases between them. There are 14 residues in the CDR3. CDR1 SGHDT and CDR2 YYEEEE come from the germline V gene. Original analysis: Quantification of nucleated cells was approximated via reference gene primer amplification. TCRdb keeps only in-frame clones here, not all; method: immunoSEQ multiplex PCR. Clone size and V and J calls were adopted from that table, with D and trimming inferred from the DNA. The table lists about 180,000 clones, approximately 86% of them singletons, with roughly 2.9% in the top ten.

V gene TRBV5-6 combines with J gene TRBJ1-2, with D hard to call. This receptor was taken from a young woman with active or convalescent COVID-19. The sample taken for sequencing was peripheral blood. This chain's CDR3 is CASSLGSANYGYTF. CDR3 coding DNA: TGTGCCAGCAGCTTGGGCAGCGCTAACTATGGCTACACCTTC. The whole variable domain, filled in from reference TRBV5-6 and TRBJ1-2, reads DAGVTQSPTHLIKTRGQQVTLRCSPKSGHDTVSWYQQALGQGPQFIFQYYEEEERQRGNFPDRFSGHQFPNYSSELNVNALLLGDSALYLCASSLGSANYGYTFGSGTRLTVV.